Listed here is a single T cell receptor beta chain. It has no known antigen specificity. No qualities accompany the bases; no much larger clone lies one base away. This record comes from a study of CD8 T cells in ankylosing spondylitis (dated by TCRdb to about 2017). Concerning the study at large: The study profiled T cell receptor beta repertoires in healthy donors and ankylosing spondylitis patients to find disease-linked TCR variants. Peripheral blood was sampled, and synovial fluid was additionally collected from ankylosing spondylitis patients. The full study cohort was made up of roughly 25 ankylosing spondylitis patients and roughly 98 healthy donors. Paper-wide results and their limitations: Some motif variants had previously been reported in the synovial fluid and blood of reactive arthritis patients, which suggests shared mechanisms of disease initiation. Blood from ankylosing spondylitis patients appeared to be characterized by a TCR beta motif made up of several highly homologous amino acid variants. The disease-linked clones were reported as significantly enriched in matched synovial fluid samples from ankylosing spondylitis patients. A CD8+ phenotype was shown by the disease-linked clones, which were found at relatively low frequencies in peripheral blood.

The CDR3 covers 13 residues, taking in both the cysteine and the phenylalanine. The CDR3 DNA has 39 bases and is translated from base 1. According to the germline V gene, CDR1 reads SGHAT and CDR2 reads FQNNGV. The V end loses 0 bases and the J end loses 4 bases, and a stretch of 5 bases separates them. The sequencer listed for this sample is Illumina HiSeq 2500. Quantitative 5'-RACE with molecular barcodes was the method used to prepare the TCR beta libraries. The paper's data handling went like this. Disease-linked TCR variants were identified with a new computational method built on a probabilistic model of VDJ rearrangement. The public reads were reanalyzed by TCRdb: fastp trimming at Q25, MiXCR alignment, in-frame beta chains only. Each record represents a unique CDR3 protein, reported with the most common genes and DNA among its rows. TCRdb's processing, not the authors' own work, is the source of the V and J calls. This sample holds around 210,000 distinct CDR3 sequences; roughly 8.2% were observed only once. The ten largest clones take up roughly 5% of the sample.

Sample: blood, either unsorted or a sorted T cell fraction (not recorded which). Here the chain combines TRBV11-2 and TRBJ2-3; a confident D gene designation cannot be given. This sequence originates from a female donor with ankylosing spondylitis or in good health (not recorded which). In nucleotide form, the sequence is TGTGCCAGCAGCTTAGATATAGCAGATACGCAGTATTTT. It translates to CASSLDIADTQYF.